This entry lists 27 T cell receptor beta chains sequenced from one sample in a study of patients and donors after allogeneic stem cell transplantation. TCRdb re-called the RT-PCR reads with MiXCR, one entry per CDR3 protein. The sample comprises more than 850,000 distinct CDR3 sequences, under 20% of which are singletons, and around 6% rests with the top ten. Sequences were obtained from blood, either unsorted or a sorted T cell fraction (not recorded which). Receptor source: a human donor who was either an allogeneic HSCT recipient or a stem cell or donor lymphocyte infusion donor (not recorded which). It is not recorded whose cells these are; they may come from a transplant donor.

This clonotype occurred many times. The rearrangement joins TRBV24-1 to TRBJ2-3; D is uncertain. This CDR3 comprises 12 residues. V was shortened by 1 base and J by 6 bases, with 4 bases between the two germline ends. Germline V gene sequence: CDR1 KGHDR, CDR2 SFDVKD. CDR3 loop: CATSDFRDTQYF. The DNA for the CDR3 is TGTGCCACCAGTGATTTTCGTGATACGCAGTATTTT.

This clonotype was seen ten or more times. The chain is built from TRBV6-1 and TRBJ1-1; D not certain. Germline V gene sequence: CDR1 MNHNS, CDR2 SASEGT. Trimming left V 6 bases short and J 9 bases short, with 17 bases between. CDR3 length: 13 amino acids. The CDR3 sequence: CASSRPSSPKAFF. The CDR3, as DNA: TGTGCCAGCAGCCGCCCTTCCAGCCCAAAAGCTTTCTTT.

In this sample, this clonotype turned up a few times. The chain couples TRBV7-9 to TRBJ2-3; TRBD1 aligns across 7 bases. Unmatched junction bases numbered 9, after V lost 5 bases and J lost 4 bases. The CDR3 is made up of 15 amino acids. CDR1 SEHNR and CDR2 FQNEAQ come from the germline V gene (reference sequence). The CDR3 region is CASSHRGEGADTQYF. As DNA, the CDR3 is TGTGCCAGCAGCCACAGGGGAGAGGGCGCAGATACGCAGTATTTT.

The chain uses TRBV27 and TRBJ2-2, with 8 nucleotides matching TRBD1. CDR1 and CDR2 (germline): MNHEY, SMNVEV (reference sequence). CDR3 length: 16 amino acids. V trimming: 6 bases; J trimming: 7 bases; junction bases outside the gene matches: 13. CDR3 sequence reads: CASSLVSRGLGGELFF. In DNA form, the CDR3 reads TGTGCCAGCAGCCTTGTCAGCAGGGGGCTCGGCGGGGAGCTGTTTTTT.

V and J are TRBV12-3 or TRBV12-4 and TRBJ1-1; TRBD1 matches at 8 bases. This CDR3 is 15 amino acids long. J was trimmed by 4 bases and V by 5 bases; bases with no gene match: 9. The CDR3 protein is CASSNRRDRRTEAFF. The CDR3 nucleotides are TGTGCCAGCAGTAACAGACGGGACAGGCGCACTGAAGCTTTCTTT.

In its sample, this clonotype was seen a few times. Being one base from a much bigger clone, this may be a read error. V usage is TRBV2 and J usage is TRBJ2-7; D is undetermined. CDR1 SNHLY and CDR2 FYNNEI come from the germline V gene. This CDR3 is built from 10 residues. Between the trimmed V and J ends, which lost 7 bases and 0 bases, there was a span of 1 base. Here the CDR3 reads CASNSYEQYF. The CDR3 coding sequence is TGTGCCAGCAACTCCTACGAGCAGTACTTC.

This clonotype was seen a handful of times. The chain links TRBV10-3 to TRBJ1-1, with D possibly matching TRBD1 (5 bases). Trimming stripped 0 bases from V and 10 bases from J, with 15 bases between. The germline gives CDR1 ENHRY, CDR2 SYGVKD. There are 14 residues in the CDR3. DNA of the CDR3: TGTGCCATCAGTGAGTCGACTCGGGGCGTAGGAGCTTTCTTT. Protein: CAISESTRGVGAFF.

This clonotype was seen a few times. This sequence joins TRBV30 and TRBJ2-7, with D unclear. Trimming cost V 8 bases and J 3 bases, with 8 bases left between them. CDR1 is GTSNPN and CDR2 is SVGIG in the germline V gene (reference sequence). The length of the CDR3 is 10 residues. CDR3 residues: CALGFYEQYF. DNA for the CDR3: TGTGCCCTGGGTTTCTACGAGCAGTACTTC.

This clonotype has a handful of counts. The chain carries TRBV6-1 and TRBJ1-5; possibly TRBD1 for D (6 bases). Trimming removed 6 bases at V and 5 bases at J, with 11 bases between. This CDR3 region has 13 residues. The germline V gene encodes CDR1 MNHNS and CDR2 SASEGT. The CDR3 sequence is CASSLTGYQPQHF. CDR3 nucleotide sequence: TGTGCCAGCAGCCTAACAGGGTATCAGCCCCAGCATTTT.

Only a few counts were recorded for this clonotype. V is TRBV6-5 and J is TRBJ2-1; 13 nucleotides agree with TRBD2. This CDR3 comprises 17 residues. From germline, CDR1 is MNHEY and CDR2 SVGAGI. The trim removed 5 bases at V and 3 bases at J, leaving 7 bases unmatched. The CDR3: CASSHLGLAGNYNEQFF. For the CDR3, the DNA is TGTGCCAGCAGTCACTTGGGACTAGCGGGGAACTACAATGAGCAGTTCTTC.

This clonotype was counted between two and nine times. The rearrangement links TRBV4-3 to TRBJ2-1; possible D gene TRBD1, 6 bases. Germline V gives CDR1 LGHNA, CDR2 YSLEER. The CDR3 extends over 14 amino acids. Trimming removed 5 bases at V and 2 bases at J, with 10 bases between. CDR3 protein: CASSTGYPYNEQFF. The CDR3 coding sequence is TGCGCCAGCAGCACAGGGTATCCCTACAATGAGCAGTTCTTC.

This chain joins TRBV29-1 and TRBJ1-1; D not resolved. The germline CDR1 and CDR2 sequences are SQVTM and ANQGSEA. The CDR3 has 14 residues. V lost 6 bases and J lost 0, with 14 bases in between. CDR3 DNA sequence: TGCAGCGTATGGACGTACGCTTTGAACACTGAAGCTTTCTTT. It translates to CSVWTYALNTEAFF.

The rearrangement uses TRBV12-3 or TRBV12-4 and TRBJ1-1; D ambiguous. Between the trimmed V and J ends, which lost 6 bases and 7 bases, there was a span of 21 bases. This CDR3 spans 15 amino acids. CDR3 protein: CASSAPGLAILEAFF. The CDR3 region has the DNA TGTGCCAGCAGCGCCCCGGGCCTCGCAATCCTTGAAGCTTTCTTT.

The V gene is TRBV10-3, the J gene TRBJ1-2; D is perhaps TRBD1 (6 bases). CDR3 length: 15 amino acids. V was shortened by 4 bases and J by 7 bases, with 19 bases between the two germline ends. Per the germline V gene, CDR1 is ENHRY and CDR2 is SYGVKD. CDR3 sequence reads: CAISGLQGGVSGYTF. CDR3 coding DNA: TGTGCCATCAGTGGACTACAAGGGGGGGTTAGTGGCTACACCTTC.

This clonotype was detected ten times or more. The chain is built from TRBV12-3 or TRBV12-4 and TRBJ1-6; 10 bases are a match to TRBD1. The ends lost 5 bases at V and 8 bases at J; junction bases unmatched: 12. The CDR3 loop spans 17 amino acids. For the CDR3, the DNA is TGTGCCAGCAGTCCGATTGGGGACAGGGGTTTTCATTCACCCCTCCACTTT. Encoded protein: CASSPIGDRGFHSPLHF.

This clonotype was recorded a few times. In DNA, the CDR3 is TGCAGTGCTAGCGGCGGGAGAGTCACCGGGGAGCTGTTTTTT. This codes for CSASGGRVTGELFF. The V gene is TRBV20-1, the J gene TRBJ2-2; 7 bases line up with TRBD2. This CDR3 is built from 14 residues. Germline CDR1 and CDR2: DFQATT and SNEGSKA (reference sequence). Trimming cost V 3 bases and J 4 bases; bases outside gene matches: 5.

This clonotype was counted only a few times. This chain joins TRBV20-1 and TRBJ2-5; weak D call: TRBD1 (6 bases). This CDR3 has 14 amino acids. The germline V gene has CDR1 DFQATT and CDR2 SNEGSKA (reference sequence). Trimming took 4 bases from V and 5 from J, leaving 17 bases between them. CDR3 in amino acids: CSATRDTYGETQYF. The CDR3 nucleotides read TGCAGTGCTACCCGGGACACTTACGGGGAGACCCAGTACTTC.

CDR3: CASSPQGNGFGGELFF. The DNA for the CDR3 is TGTGCCAGCAGCCCCCAGGGGAATGGATTTGGCGGGGAGCTGTTTTTT. The chain carries TRBV7-9 and TRBJ2-2; D is perhaps TRBD1 (6 bases). Per the germline V gene, CDR1 is SEHNR and CDR2 is FQNEAQ (reference sequence). CDR3 length: 16 amino acids. V was clipped by 5 bases and J by 7 bases, with 20 bases between them.

Only a few counts were recorded for this clonotype. This chain links TRBV27 with TRBJ2-1, with 11 bases aligning to TRBD2. V dropped 6 bases and J dropped 0; count of bases not matched to a gene: 4. The CDR3 totals 16 residues. CDR1 is MNHEY, CDR2 SMNVEV, per germline (reference sequence). The DNA of the CDR3 is TGTGCCAGCAGGACGGGACTAGCGGCCTCCTACAATGAGCAGTTCTTC. Translation gives CASRTGLAASYNEQFF.

This clonotype has more than one count but fewer than ten. The chain recombines TRBV29-1 with TRBJ1-1; 7 bases match TRBD1. CDR3 length: 13 amino acids. CDR1 SQVTM and CDR2 ANQGSEA come from the germline V gene. The J segment lost 1 base and the V segment lost 7 bases, leaving 6 bases of the junction unmatched. The chain's CDR3 is CSERQGTNTEAFF. Written as DNA, the CDR3 is TGCAGCGAGAGACAGGGTACGAACACTGAAGCTTTCTTT. Full variable domain (rest looked up from reference TRBV29-1 and TRBJ1-1): SAVISQKPSRDICQRGTSLTIQCQVDSQVTMMFWYRQQPGQSLTLIATANQGSEATYESGFVIDKFPISRPNLTFSTLTVSNMSPEDSSIYLCSERQGTNTEAFFGQGTRLTVV.

The V gene is TRBV15, the J gene TRBJ2-7; D call uncertain. Trimming took off 1 base at V and 5 bases at J, with 9 bases between the two ends. The CDR3 loop spans 13 amino acids. Germline values: CDR1 LNHNV, CDR2 YYDKDF (reference sequence). The CDR3 region has the DNA TGTGCCACCAGCAGAGTGGTTGGTCACGAGCAGTACTTC. Amino acids: CATSRVVGHEQYF.

The chain links TRBV5-1 to TRBJ2-5, with TRBD2 identical over 7 bases. V lost 3 bases and J lost 1; bases outside the gene matches: 9. CDR3 length: 16 residues. Germline CDR1 is SGHRS and CDR2 is YFSETQ. The CDR3 protein is CASSSPSGSIQETQYF. The CDR3 DNA reads as TGCGCCAGCAGCTCGCCTAGCGGTTCAATCCAAGAGACCCAGTACTTC.

The chain recombines TRBV27 with TRBJ2-1; D is undetermined. This CDR3 region has 15 residues. V lost 8 bases to trimming and J lost 6 bases, with 20 bases between them. Germline CDR1 and CDR2: MNHEY and SMNVEV (reference sequence). CDR3: CASGPSSVRRNEQFF. Here the CDR3 DNA reads TGTGCCAGCGGCCCTAGTTCGGTCCGACGCAATGAGCAGTTCTTC.

The table lists this clonotype with a few counts. V usage is TRBV5-6 and J usage is TRBJ1-1, with TRBD1 matching 8 bases. The trim removed 0 bases at V and 2 bases at J, leaving 9 bases unmatched. The germline V gene encodes CDR1 SGHDT and CDR2 YYEEEE. The CDR3 is 17 amino acids. The CDR3 reads CASSLARGRRLNTEAFF. The DNA of the CDR3 is TGTGCCAGCAGCTTGGCCAGGGGGCGCCGTCTAAACACTGAAGCTTTCTTT.

The chain combines TRBV7-3 with TRBJ1-3, with 10 bases matching TRBD1. Trimming cost V 1 base and J 4 bases; bases outside gene matches: 4. Germline CDR1 is SGHTA and CDR2 is FQGTGA. The CDR3 runs to 16 residues. The CDR3: CASSLIGTGAGNTIYF. The CDR3 DNA follows: TGTGCCAGCAGCTTAATTGGGACAGGGGCGGGAAACACCATATATTTT. Supplemented by reference TRBV7-3 and TRBJ1-3, the full variable domain reads GAGVSQTPSNKVTEKGKYVELRCDPISGHTALYWYRQSLGQGPEFLIYFQGTGAADDSGLPNDRFFAVRPEGSVSTLKIQRTERGDSAVYLCASSLIGTGAGNTIYFGEGSWLTVV.

This clonotype was found a few times. V gene TRBV2 combines with J gene TRBJ2-3; no reliable D call. The V end lost 3 bases, the J end lost 4 bases, and 11 bases lay between the germline ends. Germline CDR1 and CDR2: SNHLY and FYNNEI. The CDR3 sequence is 14 residues long. The CDR3: CASSDVAIPDTQYF. The CDR3 DNA is TGTGCCAGCAGTGATGTTGCGATCCCAGATACGCAGTATTTT. Full variable domain (outside the CDR3, taken from reference TRBV2 and TRBJ2-3): EPEVTQTPSHQVTQMGQEVILRCVPISNHLYFYWYRQILGQKVEFLVSFYNNEISEKSEIFDDQFSVERPDGSNFTLKIRSTKLEDSAMYFCASSDVAIPDTQYFGPGTRLTVL.

This clonotype turned up a few times. The V and J genes are TRBV5-8 and TRBJ1-6; D gene ambiguous. V shed 1 base and J shed 8 bases, with 10 bases lying between them. Germline values: CDR1 SGHTS, CDR2 YDEGEE. The CDR3 spans 14 residues. Here the CDR3 DNA reads TGTGCCAGCAGCTTGAGGAGATGGGATTCACCCCTCCACTTT. Its protein product is CASSLRRWDSPLHF.